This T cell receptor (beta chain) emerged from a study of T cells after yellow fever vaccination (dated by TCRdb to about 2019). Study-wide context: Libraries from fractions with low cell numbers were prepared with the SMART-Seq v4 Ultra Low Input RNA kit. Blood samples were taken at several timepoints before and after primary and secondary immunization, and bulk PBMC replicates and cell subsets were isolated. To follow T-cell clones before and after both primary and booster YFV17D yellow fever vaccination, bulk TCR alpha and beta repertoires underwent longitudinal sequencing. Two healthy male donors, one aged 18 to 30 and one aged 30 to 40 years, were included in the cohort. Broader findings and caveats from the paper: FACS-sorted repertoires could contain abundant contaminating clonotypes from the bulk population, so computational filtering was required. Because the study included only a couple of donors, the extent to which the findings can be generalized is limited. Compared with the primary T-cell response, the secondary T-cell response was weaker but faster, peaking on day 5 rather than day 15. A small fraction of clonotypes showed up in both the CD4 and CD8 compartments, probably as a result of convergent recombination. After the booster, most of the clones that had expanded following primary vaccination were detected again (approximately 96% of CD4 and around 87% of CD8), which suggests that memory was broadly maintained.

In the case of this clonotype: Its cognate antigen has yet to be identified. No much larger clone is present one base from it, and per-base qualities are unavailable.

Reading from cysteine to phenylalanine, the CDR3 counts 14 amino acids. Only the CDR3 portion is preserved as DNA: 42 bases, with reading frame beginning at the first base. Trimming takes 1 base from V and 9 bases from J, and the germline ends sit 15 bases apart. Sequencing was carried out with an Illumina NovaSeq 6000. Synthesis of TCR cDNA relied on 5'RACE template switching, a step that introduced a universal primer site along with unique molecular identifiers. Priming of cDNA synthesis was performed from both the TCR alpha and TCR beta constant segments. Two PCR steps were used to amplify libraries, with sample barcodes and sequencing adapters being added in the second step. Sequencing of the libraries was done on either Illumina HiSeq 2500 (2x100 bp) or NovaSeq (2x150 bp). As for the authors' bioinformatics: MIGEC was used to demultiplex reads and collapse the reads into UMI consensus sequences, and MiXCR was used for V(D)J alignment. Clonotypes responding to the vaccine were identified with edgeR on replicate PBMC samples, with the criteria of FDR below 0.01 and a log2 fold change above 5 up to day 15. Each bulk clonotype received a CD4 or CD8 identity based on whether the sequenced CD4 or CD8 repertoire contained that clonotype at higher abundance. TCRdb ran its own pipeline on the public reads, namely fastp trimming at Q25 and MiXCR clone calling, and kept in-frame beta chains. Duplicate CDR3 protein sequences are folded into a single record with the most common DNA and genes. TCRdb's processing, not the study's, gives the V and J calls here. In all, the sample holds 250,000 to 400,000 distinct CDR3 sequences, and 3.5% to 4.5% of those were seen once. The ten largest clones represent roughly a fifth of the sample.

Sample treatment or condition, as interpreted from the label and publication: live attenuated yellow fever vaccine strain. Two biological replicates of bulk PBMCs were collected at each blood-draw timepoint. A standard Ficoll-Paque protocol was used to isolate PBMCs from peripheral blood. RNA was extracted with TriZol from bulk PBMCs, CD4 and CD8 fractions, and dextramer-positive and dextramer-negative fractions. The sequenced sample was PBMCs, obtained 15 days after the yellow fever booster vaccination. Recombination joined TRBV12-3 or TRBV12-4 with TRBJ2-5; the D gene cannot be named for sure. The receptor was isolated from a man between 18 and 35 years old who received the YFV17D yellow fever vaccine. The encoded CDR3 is CASSLGQARMAQYF. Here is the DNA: TGTGCCAGCAGTTTAGGGCAGGCTAGGATGGCCCAGTACTTC.